The clone carrying this T cell receptor beta chain showed up many times. Antigen: not known. Patients chosen for sequencing had CD8+CD57+ cells that had expanded, as shown by flow cytometry. The record originates from a study of CD8+CD57+ T cells in acquired aplastic anemia. Study background: Sorted CD4+ and CD8+ cells gave a mean 3.2 ug DNA, range about 0.19 to 27.4 ug.

Findings and caveats of the study: Patients and controls were found to share some 30 CD8+ CDR3 sequences.

Profiling of TCR beta VDJ combinations and CDR3 sequences used genomic DNA as template. TCRdb analysed the reads with MiXCR anew, one entry per CDR3 protein. The data hold roughly 200,000 distinct CDR3 sequences, with roughly 63% observed a single time. Trimming took off 0 bases at V and 4 bases at J, with 9 bases between the two ends. Germline CDR1 reads LGHDT; CDR2 reads YNNKEL (reference sequence). The CDR3 contains 14 residues. Material for sequencing was sorted CD4+, CD8+, or CD8+CD57+ T cells (not recorded which) from PBMCs. The receptor was derived from a human donor with aplastic anemia. The chain joins TRBV3-1 to TRBJ1-2, with D unresolved. CDR3 sequence (DNA): TGTGCCAGCAGCCAAGATCTGGCAGTCTATGGCTACACCTTC. This codes for CASSQDLAVYGYTF.